A selection of T cell receptor beta chains follows, all from one sample in a study of vaccination effects on CD4 cells after COVID-19. The assay was immunoSEQ multiplex PCR, and TCRdb's table has in-frame clones only and misses some. The sample lists 41,000 or so clones; around 77% were seen once. These TCRs' antigens remain unknown. The material was CD4+ T cells from PBMCs cultured with HCoV-NL63 spike peptides, obtained before COVID-19 vaccination. These receptors were obtained from a human donor who received a COVID-19 vaccine. CDR3s include the opening cysteine and the closing phenylalanine or tryptophan. The D gene is left open where the match is weak. Part of the rows lack a size; the others show once, few, many or a class for expanded clones.

V gene	J gene	D gene	clone size	CDR3 protein	CDR3 DNA
TRBV5-1	TRBJ2-3	-	once	CASSLEIRTDTQYF	TGCGCCAGCAGCTTGGAAATTCGCACAGATACGCAGTATTTT
TRBV24-1	TRBJ2-2	-	-	CATSDFWGAGELFF	TGTGCCACCAGTGATTTCTGGGGAGCCGGGGAGCTGTTTTTT
TRBV5-1	TRBJ1-3	-	once	CASSLAGTGNTIYF	TGCGCCAGCAGCTTGGCAGGGACTGGAAACACCATATATTTT
TRBV24-1	TRBJ2-1	TRBD2	-	CATSEGGLAGGVNEQFF	TGTGCCACCAGTGAGGGTGGACTAGCGGGGGGAGTCAATGAGCAGTTCTTC
TRBV6-5	TRBJ2-1	TRBD2	-	CASRSGTSSEQFF	TGTGCCAGCAGGTCCGGGACTAGCAGCGAGCAGTTCTTC
TRBV11-2	TRBJ1-5	-	medium-sized	CASSRGRNQPQHF	TGTGCCAGCAGCCGGGGCCGAAATCAGCCCCAGCATTTT
TRBV2	TRBJ1-1	-	-	CASSAQVKTEAFF	TGTGCCAGCAGTGCTCAGGTGAAGACTGAAGCTTTCTTT
TRBV18	TRBJ2-1	TRBD1	-	CASSPGQVTYNEQFF	TGTGCCAGCTCACCAGGACAGGTGACATACAATGAGCAGTTCTTC
TRBV10-1	TRBJ2-3	-	-	CASKGSQWDTQYF	TGCGCCAGCAAGGGGTCGCAATGGGATACGCAGTATTTT
TRBV27	TRBJ2-1	TRBD2	-	CASSFRLAGGTYNEQFF	TGTGCCAGCAGTTTCCGACTAGCGGGGGGTACCTACAATGAGCAGTTCTTC
TRBV9	TRBJ2-5	TRBD2	-	CASSEAGGAGGRETQYF	TGTGCCAGCAGCGAGGCCGGTGGGGCGGGGGGGCGAGAGACCCAGTACTTC
TRBV7-3	TRBJ1-1	-	-	CASSKSRNTEAFF	TGTGCCAGCAGCAAGAGTCGGAACACTGAAGCTTTCTTT
TRBV7-2	TRBJ1-5	TRBD1	few	CASSVGQGHQPQHF	TGTGCCAGCAGCGTAGGACAGGGGCACCAGCCCCAGCATTTT
TRBV2	TRBJ2-2	TRBD1	-	CASSDGQGALTGELFF	TGTGCCAGCAGTGATGGACAGGGGGCGCTGACCGGGGAGCTGTTTTTT
TRBV5-6	TRBJ1-2	TRBD1	-	CASSLSTGSGYTF	TGTGCCAGCAGCTTGTCGACAGGGTCAGGCTACACCTTC
TRBV5-1	TRBJ1-2	-	-	CASILTPGHYGYTF	TGCGCCAGCATTTTAACCCCAGGGCACTATGGCTACACCTTC
TRBV2	TRBJ1-1	TRBD1	-	CASRQGWGTEAFF	TGTGCCAGCAGACAGGGGTGGGGCACTGAAGCTTTCTTT
TRBV18	TRBJ2-1	TRBD2	-	CASSPLPLAGQWREQFF	TGTGCCAGCTCACCCCTACCTTTAGCGGGGCAGTGGAGGGAGCAGTTCTTC
TRBV2	TRBJ1-4	-	-	CASSEVPGLNEKLFF	TGTGCCAGCAGTGAAGTACCGGGCCTTAATGAAAAACTGTTTTTT
TRBV7-2	TRBJ1-5	-	-	CASSLGFGFNQPQHF	TGTGCCAGCAGCTTAGGTTTTGGGTTCAATCAGCCCCAGCATTTT
TRBV6-2/TRBV6-3	TRBJ1-5	-	few	CASSDWGGKSQPQHF	TGTGCCAGCAGTGATTGGGGAGGGAAGAGTCAGCCCCAGCATTTT
TRBV2	TRBJ1-2	-	once	CASSEVGNYGYTF	TGTGCCAGCAGTGAAGTAGGGAACTATGGCTACACCTTC
TRBV10-3	TRBJ1-2	TRBD1	once	CAIMGTGGIYGYTF	TGTGCCATCATGGGGACAGGGGGCATCTATGGCTACACCTTC
TRBV6-5	TRBJ1-1	-	-	CAGGESGTEAFF	TGTGCCGGGGGTGAATCCGGGACAGAAGCTTTCTTT
TRBV9	TRBJ2-3	-	-	CASSSDAIGNSDTQYF	TGTGCCAGCAGCTCCGATGCTATCGGAAATTCAGATACGCAGTATTTT
TRBV19	TRBJ1-1	-	-	CASSLGQTNTEAFF	TGTGCCAGTAGTCTCGGACAGACGAACACTGAAGCTTTCTTT
TRBV5-1	TRBJ2-5	-	-	CASSPGLRETQYF	TGCGCCAGCAGCCCGGGACTTCGGGAGACCCAGTACTTC
TRBV5-1	TRBJ2-3	TRBD2	once	CASTPTSEATDTQYF	TGCGCCAGCACCCCGACTAGCGAGGCAACAGATACGCAGTATTTT
TRBV7-2	TRBJ2-5	TRBD2	-	CASSPGLAGGQETQYF	TGTGCCAGCAGCCCGGGACTAGCGGGGGGGCAAGAGACCCAGTACTTC
TRBV4-3	TRBJ2-3	-	-	CASSQVVGTDTQYF	TGCGCCAGCAGCCAAGTAGTGGGCACAGATACGCAGTATTTT
TRBV14	TRBJ2-1	TRBD2	-	CASSQPYSGINEQFF	TGTGCCAGCAGTCAACCCTATAGCGGGATCAATGAGCAGTTCTTC
TRBV18	TRBJ2-6	-	-	CASSPTVSGANVLTF	TGTGCCAGCTCACCGACAGTCTCTGGGGCCAACGTCCTGACTTTC
TRBV5-4	TRBJ2-1	-	-	CASSSPHSPGEQFF	TGTGCCAGCAGCTCCCCACACAGCCCTGGGGAGCAGTTCTTC
TRBV10-2	TRBJ1-1	-	-	CASSVQDTTEAFF	TGCGCCAGCAGTGTACAGGATACCACTGAAGCTTTCTTT
TRBV24-1	TRBJ1-1	-	-	CATSEGRGGTEAFF	TGTGCCACCAGTGAGGGCAGGGGAGGCACTGAAGCTTTCTTT
TRBV27	TRBJ2-5	-	-	CASSPWPGGKTQYF	TGTGCCAGCAGCCCTTGGCCAGGGGGGAAGACCCAGTACTTC
TRBV9	TRBJ2-1	-	few	CASSVAALGSYNEQFF	TGTGCCAGCAGCGTAGCTGCCCTTGGCTCCTACAATGAGCAGTTCTTC
TRBV5-1	TRBJ2-1	-	-	CASSVSDWSLYNEQFF	TGCGCCAGCAGCGTTTCGGACTGGAGCTTATACAATGAGCAGTTCTTC
TRBV19	TRBJ1-5	-	few	CASSIFGGDQPQHF	TGTGCCAGTAGTATTTTCGGGGGTGATCAGCCCCAGCATTTT
TRBV24-1	TRBJ1-1	-	-	CATSDRGGSSEAFF	TGTGCCACCAGTGATCGGGGGGGCAGCTCTGAAGCTTTCTTT
TRBV18	TRBJ2-5	-	-	CASSPPFPQETQYF	TGTGCCAGCTCACCACCCTTCCCGCAAGAGACCCAGTACTTC
TRBV2	TRBJ2-2	TRBD2	-	CASRTGGTGELFF	TGTGCCAGCAGAACGGGGGGGACCGGGGAGCTGTTTTTT
TRBV11-2	TRBJ2-5	TRBD2	-	CASSYQRGLTQYF	TGTGCCAGCAGCTACCAGCGGGGCCTGACCCAGTACTTC